Shown below are 2 T cell receptor beta chains from a single sample sequenced in a study of CXCR3-negative and CXCR3-positive naive CD8 T cells. Antigens for these TCRs are unknown. UMI-labeled 5' RACE TRB cDNA libraries were prepared from the cells. Reanalyzing the 5' RACE reads, TCRdb keeps one entry per CDR3 protein, without DNA. The ten top clones account for around 0.53%, within a sample of fewer than 90,000 distinct CDR3 sequences. Study-level points and caveats: Naive cells with CXCR3 showed TRB CDR3s that were more hydrophobic than those in CXCR3-negative naive cells.

The sample taken for sequencing was naive CXCR3+ CD8+ T cells from blood. Subset reported: CD45RO-CCR7+CD27+CD95- naive CD8+ T cells expressing CXCR3 (TNR3+). Source of these receptors: a human donor in good health. Some clones in this sample may be carry-over from other donors' samples.

V is TRBV29-1 and J is TRBJ2-1; TCRdb's D gene call, TRBD1, goes unchecked for lack of DNA. Germline V gene lookup returns CDR1 SQVTM and CDR2 ANQGSEA. CDR3 size: 14 residues. CDR3 in amino acids: CSVAPESSYNEQFF.

The chain employs TRBV7-7 and TRBJ2-2; the TRBD1 assignment by TCRdb is unverifiable without DNA. CDR1 is SSHAT, CDR2 FNYEAQ, per germline (reference sequence). The CDR3 is 15 residues long. The CDR3 sequence is CASSPSGTSSRELFF.